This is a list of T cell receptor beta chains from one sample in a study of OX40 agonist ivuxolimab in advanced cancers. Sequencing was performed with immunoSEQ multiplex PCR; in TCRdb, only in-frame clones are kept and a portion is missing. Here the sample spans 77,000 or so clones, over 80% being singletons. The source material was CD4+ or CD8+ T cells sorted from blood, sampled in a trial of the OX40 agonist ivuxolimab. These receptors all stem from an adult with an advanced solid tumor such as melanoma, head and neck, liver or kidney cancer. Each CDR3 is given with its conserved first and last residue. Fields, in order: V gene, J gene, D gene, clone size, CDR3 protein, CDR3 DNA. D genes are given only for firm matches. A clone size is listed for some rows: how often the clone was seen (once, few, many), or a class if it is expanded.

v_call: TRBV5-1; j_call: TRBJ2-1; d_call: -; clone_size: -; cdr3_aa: CASSLQGHEQFF; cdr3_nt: TGCGCCAGCAGCTTGCAAGGGCATGAGCAGTTCTTC
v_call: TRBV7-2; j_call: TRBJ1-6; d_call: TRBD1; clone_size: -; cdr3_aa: CASSSRTGGNSPLHF; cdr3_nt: TGTGCCAGCAGCTCCCGGACAGGGGGGAATTCACCCCTCCACTTT
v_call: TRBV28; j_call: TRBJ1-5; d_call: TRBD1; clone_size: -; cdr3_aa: CASSSRDRDQPQHF; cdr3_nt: TGTGCCAGCAGTTCCCGGGACAGGGATCAGCCCCAGCATTTT
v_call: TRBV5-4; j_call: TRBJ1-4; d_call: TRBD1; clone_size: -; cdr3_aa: CASSSGQAVGKLFF; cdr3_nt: TGTGCCAGCAGCTCGGGACAGGCAGTTGGAAAACTGTTTTTT
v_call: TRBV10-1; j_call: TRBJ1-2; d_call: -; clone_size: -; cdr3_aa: CASSESAVSGPPSYGYTF; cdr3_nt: TGCGCCAGCAGTGAGTCGGCTGTGAGCGGGCCTCCAAGTTATGGCTACACCTTC
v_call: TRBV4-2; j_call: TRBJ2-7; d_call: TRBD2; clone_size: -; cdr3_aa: CASSQELAGGSNEQYF; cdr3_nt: TGTGCCAGCAGCCAAGAACTAGCGGGAGGATCGAATGAGCAGTACTTC
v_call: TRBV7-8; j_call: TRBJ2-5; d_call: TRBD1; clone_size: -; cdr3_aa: CASSSQGQKETQYF; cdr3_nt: TGTGCCAGCAGCTCCCAGGGACAGAAAGAGACCCAGTACTTC
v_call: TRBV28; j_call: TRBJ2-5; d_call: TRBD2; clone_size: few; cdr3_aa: CASSPLAGWGTETQYF; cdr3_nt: TGTGCCAGCAGTCCTCTAGCGGGATGGGGGACAGAGACCCAGTACTTC
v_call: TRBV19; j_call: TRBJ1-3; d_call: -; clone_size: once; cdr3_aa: CASSASGNTIYF; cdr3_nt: TGTGCCAGTAGTGCATCTGGAAACACCATATATTTT
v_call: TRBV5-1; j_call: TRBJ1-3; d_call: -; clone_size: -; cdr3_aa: CASSPGTSGNTIYF; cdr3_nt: TGCGCCAGCAGCCCCGGGACTTCTGGAAACACCATATATTTT
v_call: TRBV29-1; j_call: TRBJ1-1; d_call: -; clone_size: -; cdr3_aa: CSVAATGTEAFF; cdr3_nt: TGCAGCGTTGCAGCAACCGGCACTGAAGCTTTCTTT
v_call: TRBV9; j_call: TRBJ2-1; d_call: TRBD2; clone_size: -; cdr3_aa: CASSVAPGLRSLLAYNEQFF; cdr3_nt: TGTGCCAGCAGCGTAGCGCCGGGACTACGGTCCCTTTTGGCCTACAATGAGCAGTTCTTC
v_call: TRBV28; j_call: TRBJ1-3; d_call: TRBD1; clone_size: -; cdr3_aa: CASGTGANSGNTIYF; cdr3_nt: TGTGCCAGCGGGACAGGGGCGAACTCTGGAAACACCATATATTTT
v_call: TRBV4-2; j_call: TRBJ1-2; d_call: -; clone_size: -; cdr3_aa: CASSQVSEASGYTF; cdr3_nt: TGTGCCAGCAGCCAAGTATCCGAGGCCAGTGGCTACACCTTC
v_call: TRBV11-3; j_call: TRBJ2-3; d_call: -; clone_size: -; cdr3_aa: CASSFTGRWSTDTQYF; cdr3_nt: TGTGCCAGCAGCTTTACAGGGCGTTGGAGCACAGATACGCAGTATTTT
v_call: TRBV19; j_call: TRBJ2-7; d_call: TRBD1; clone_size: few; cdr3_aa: CASSMTGVGVVPQQYF; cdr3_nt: TGTGCCAGTAGTATGACAGGGGTCGGGGTGGTACCCCAGCAGTACTTC
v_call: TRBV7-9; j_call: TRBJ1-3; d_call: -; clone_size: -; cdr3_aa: CASSWGLLSGNTIYF; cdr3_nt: TGTGCCAGCAGCTGGGGTCTCCTCTCTGGAAACACCATATATTTT
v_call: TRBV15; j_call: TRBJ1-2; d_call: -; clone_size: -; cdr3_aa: CATPTTGSSNYGYTF; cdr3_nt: TGTGCCACCCCCACTACAGGCTCGTCGAACTATGGCTACACCTTC
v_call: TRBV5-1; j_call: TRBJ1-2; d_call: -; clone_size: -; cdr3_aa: CASSFLDGGIPYGYTF; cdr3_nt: TGCGCCAGCAGCTTTTTAGACGGAGGAATTCCCTATGGCTACACCTTC
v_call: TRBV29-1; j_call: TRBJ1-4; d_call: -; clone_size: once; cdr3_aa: CSVQDRRINEKLFF; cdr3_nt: TGCAGCGTGCAAGACAGACGGATTAATGAAAAACTGTTTTTT
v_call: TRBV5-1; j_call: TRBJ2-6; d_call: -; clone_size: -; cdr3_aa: CASSFLARGANVLTF; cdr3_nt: TGCGCCAGCAGCTTCCTAGCGAGAGGGGCCAACGTCCTGACTTTC
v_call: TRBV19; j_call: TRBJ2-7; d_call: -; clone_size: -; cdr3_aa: CASSMELSYEQYF; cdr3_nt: TGTGCCAGTAGTATGGAGCTCTCCTACGAGCAGTACTTC
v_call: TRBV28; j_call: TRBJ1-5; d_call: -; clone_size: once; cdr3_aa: CASRDESNSNQPQHF; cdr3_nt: TGTGCCAGCAGGGACGAGTCCAATAGCAATCAGCCCCAGCATTTT
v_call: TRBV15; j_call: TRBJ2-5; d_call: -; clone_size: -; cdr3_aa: CATSRDRGAGETQYF; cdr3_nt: TGTGCCACCAGCAGAGACAGGGGCGCGGGAGAGACCCAGTACTTC
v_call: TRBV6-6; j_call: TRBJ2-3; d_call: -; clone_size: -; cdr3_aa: CASSDNTQYF; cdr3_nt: TGTGCCAGCAGCGATAATACGCAGTATTTT
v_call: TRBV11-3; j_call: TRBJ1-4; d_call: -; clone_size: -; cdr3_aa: CASSLSDRFEKLFF; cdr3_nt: TGTGCCAGCAGCCTATCGGACCGATTTGAAAAACTGTTTTTT
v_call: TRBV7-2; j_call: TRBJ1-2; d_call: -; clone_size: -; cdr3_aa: CASSLTAAKPSGYTF; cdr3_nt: TGTGCCAGCAGCTTGACGGCAGCCAAGCCCAGTGGCTACACCTTC
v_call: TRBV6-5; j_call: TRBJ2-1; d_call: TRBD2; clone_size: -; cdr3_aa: CASRSGTSGINEQFF; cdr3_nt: TGTGCCAGCAGGTCCGGGACTAGCGGGATAAATGAGCAGTTCTTC
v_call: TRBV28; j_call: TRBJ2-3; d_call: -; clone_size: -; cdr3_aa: CASRRTGFTDTQYF; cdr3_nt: TGTGCCAGCAGGCGAACAGGGTTCACAGATACGCAGTATTTT